The 9 T cell receptor beta chains reported below all come from one sample, sequenced in a study of PD-1 blockade in classical Hodgkin lymphoma. Data came from immunoSEQ multiplex PCR; TCRdb stores just in-frame clones and leaves some out. The table includes about 7,000 clones, approximately 60% detected once. Stated time point: cycle 4 day 1 (C4D1), after more than 5 weeks of nivolumab. The patients all showed relapse after autologous stem cell transplantation, while their brentuximab vedotin exposure varied. CD8+ T cell isolation from thawed PBMCs was performed by magnetic negative selection. This specimen consisted of CD8+ T cells from blood, obtained before the fourth cycle of nivolumab. Every receptor here comes from a human donor with classical Hodgkin lymphoma.

The genes are TRBV11-2 and TRBJ2-2, with D uncertain. CDR3 length: 15 amino acids. Germline loops: CDR1 SGHAT, CDR2 FQNNGV. V lost 2 bases, J lost 5 bases, and 12 bases lay in between. CDR3 protein: CASSLIPSGTGELFF. CDR3 DNA sequence: TGTGCCAGCAGCTTAATTCCATCGGGTACCGGGGAGCTGTTTTTT.

A single count supports this clone. This chain joins TRBV15 and TRBJ1-1; 8 bases match TRBD1. The germline V gene encodes CDR1 LNHNV and CDR2 YYDKDF (reference sequence). The length of the CDR3 is 16 residues. J gave up 1 base and V 3 bases, and 7 bases lay outside the gene matches. CDR3 in DNA: TGTGCCACCAGCAGCATCAGACAGGGGTGGAACACTGAAGCTTTCTTT. Its translation is CATSSIRQGWNTEAFF.

The V call is TRBV28, the J call TRBJ2-7; 8 nucleotides match TRBD2. V shed 1 base and J 2 bases; nucleotides not matched to a gene: 4. CDR3 length equals 15 residues. Germline V gene lookup returns CDR1 MDHEN and CDR2 SYDVKM. The CDR3 sequence: CASSLYSGNPYEQYF. Here the CDR3 DNA reads TGTGCCAGCAGTTTATATAGCGGGAACCCCTACGAGCAGTACTTC.

The V gene is TRBV4-1, the J gene TRBJ2-2; D might be TRBD2 (7 bases). The ends were cut back, 1 base at V and 4 bases at J, with 10 bases in the middle. Germline V gene sequence: CDR1 MGHRA, CDR2 YSYEKL. This CDR3 has 15 amino acids. In DNA, the CDR3 is TGCGCCAGCAGCCAAGGGGGGGGCTCCACCGGGGAGCTGTTTTTT. It specifies CASSQGGGSTGELFF.

This clone was recorded only once. The rearrangement joins TRBV29-1 to TRBJ2-7, with a weak D call TRBD2 (6 bases). This CDR3 spans 12 amino acids. CDR1 and CDR2 from the germline V gene are SQVTM and ANQGSEA. V was cut by 4 bases and J by 0 bases, with 7 bases left in between. CDR3 sequence: CSVVRGSYEQYF. The DNA of the CDR3 is TGCAGCGTTGTGCGGGGCTCCTACGAGCAGTACTTC.

CDR3 region: CASSLAYSYNSPLHF. As DNA, the CDR3 is TGTGCCAGCAGCTTAGCGTACTCCTATAATTCACCCCTCCACTTT. The rearrangement joins TRBV7-6 to TRBJ1-6; the D is unclear. The CDR3 totals 15 residues. Trimming pared 0 bases from V and 0 bases from J, leaving 3 bases between. Looked up from germline, CDR1 is SGHVS and CDR2 is FNYEAQ.

This clone came up a few times. The rearrangement joins TRBV28 to TRBJ2-7; 7 bases fit TRBD1. The CDR3 runs 15 residues. Germline trimming cut 5 bases from V and 2 bases from J; bases unmatched to any gene: 9. Germline assignment: CDR1 MDHEN and CDR2 SYDVKM. CDR3 bases: TGTGCCAGCAGTCCTCCACAGGGGTTTCCCTACGAGCAGTACTTC. As protein: CASSPPQGFPYEQYF.

The chain combines TRBV15 with TRBJ2-7; TRBD2 aligns across 10 bases. Germline V gene sequence: CDR1 LNHNV, CDR2 YYDKDF (reference sequence). This CDR3 has 18 residues. J gave up 2 bases and V 0 bases, and 10 bases lay outside the gene matches. Written as DNA, the CDR3 is TGTGCCACCAGCAGAGATTTGCTAGCGGGAGTCTTAACCTACGAGCAGTACTTC. Amino acids: CATSRDLLAGVLTYEQYF. The whole variable domain, remainder taken from reference TRBV15 and TRBJ2-7, is DAMVIQNPRYQVTQFGKPVTLSCSQTLNHNVMYWYQQKSSQAPKLLFHYYDKDFNNEADTPDNFQSRRPNTSFCFLDIRSPGLGDTAMYLCATSRDLLAGVLTYEQYFGPGTRLTVT.

This clone ranks as medium-sized. V is TRBV9 and J is TRBJ2-3, with 8 nucleotides matching TRBD2. The CDR3 covers 16 residues. The junction had 7 bases not matched to a gene; V was cut back by 0 bases and J by 4 bases. Germline V gives CDR1 SGDLS, CDR2 YYNGEE. The CDR3 loop reads CASSVATAGEPDTQYF. CDR3 nucleotides: TGTGCCAGCAGCGTAGCTACAGCGGGAGAACCAGATACGCAGTATTTT. The full variable domain, its missing parts supplied by reference TRBV9 and TRBJ2-3, is DSGVTQTPKHLITATGQRVTLRCSPRSGDLSVYWYQQSLDQGLQFLIQYYNGEERAKGNILERFSAQQFPDLHSELNLSSLELGDSALYFCASSVATAGEPDTQYFGPGTRLTVL.